This TCR beta chain came from a study of blood T cell repertoires in COVID-19. Whole-study context: Samples taken during acute and convalescent COVID-19 were collected in the United States, Italy and Spain.

CDR1 is SGHDT, CDR2 YYEEEE, per germline. The CDR3 loop spans 16 amino acids. The junction had 2 bases not matched to a gene; V was cut back by 0 bases and J by 2 bases. Study members were between roughly 18 and 89 years old and lived in 24 US regions. Allocation to cohorts depended on clinical history reported by the participants. The authors' processing: The assay estimated nucleated cells by amplifying reference gene primers. Produced via immunoSEQ multiplex PCR; TCRdb's table is partial and in-frame only. That table gives V, J and clone size, and the DNA gave D and trimming. Of 250,000 or so clones listed, around 89% are singletons.

The source is a man aged 35-49 years who had recovered from COVID-19. The chain is built from TRBV5-6 and TRBJ2-3, with 11 bases identical to TRBD2. Sequencing was done on a sample of PBMCs or T cells enriched from blood (not recorded which). CDR3 in DNA: TGTGCCAGCAGCTTGGGACTAGCGGGAACCACAGATACGCAGTATTTT. It yields the protein CASSLGLAGTTDTQYF.